This is a list of T cell receptor beta chains from one sample in a study of cytomegalovirus exposure and HLA in healthy donors. The repertoire was sequenced with immunoSEQ multiplex PCR; TCRdb's copy has only in-frame clones and lacks some. The repertoire holds 150,000 or so clones, with more than 75% as singletons. Sequencing was done on a sample of PBMCs. These receptors came from a female donor in good health and CMV-seronegative. Both conserved end residues are part of each CDR3. A D gene is named only where the DNA matches it firmly. Rows give clone size only sometimes, using once, few, many, or a class for an expanded clone.

V: TRBV5-1
J: TRBJ2-7
size: NA
D: NA
CDR3: CASSLASGRGQGEQYF
DNA: TGCGCCAGCAGCTTGGCGTCCGGGAGGGGACAGGGCGAGCAGTACTTC

V: TRBV19
J: TRBJ2-2
size: once
D: NA
CDR3: CASSMRVTGELFF
DNA: TGTGCCAGTAGTATGCGCGTAACCGGGGAGCTGTTTTTT

V: TRBV5-1
J: TRBJ1-4
size: few
D: NA
CDR3: CASRRDSNEKLFF
DNA: TGCGCCAGCAGACGAGACAGCAATGAAAAACTGTTTTTT

V: TRBV6-4
J: TRBJ2-2
size: NA
D: NA
CDR3: CASSTGLSTGELFF
DNA: TGTGCCAGCAGTACGGGACTCAGCACCGGGGAGCTGTTTTTT

V: TRBV19
J: TRBJ1-4
size: NA
D: NA
CDR3: CASSIFGQSKLFF
DNA: TGTGCCAGTAGTATTTTCGGACAGTCAAAACTGTTTTTT

V: TRBV5-1
J: TRBJ2-1
size: once
D: NA
CDR3: CASSSSTAASSYNEQFF
DNA: TGCGCCAGCAGCTCCTCGACAGCTGCTAGCTCCTACAATGAGCAGTTCTTC

V: TRBV5-5
J: TRBJ1-3
size: NA
D: NA
CDR3: CASSSGGGNTIYF
DNA: TGTGCCAGCAGCTCTGGAGGTGGCAACACCATATATTTT

V: TRBV29-1
J: TRBJ1-2
size: NA
D: TRBD1
CDR3: CSVDDRVGANYGYTF
DNA: TGCAGCGTTGATGACAGGGTGGGAGCTAACTATGGCTACACCTTC

V: TRBV28
J: TRBJ1-4
size: few
D: TRBD1
CDR3: CASTGGQPNEKLFF
DNA: TGTGCCAGCACCGGGGGACAGCCCAATGAAAAACTGTTTTTT

V: TRBV6-1
J: TRBJ2-7
size: NA
D: NA
CDR3: CASSEAGRNEQYF
DNA: TGTGCCAGCAGTGAAGCGGGCAGAAACGAGCAGTACTTC

V: TRBV5-6
J: TRBJ2-7
size: NA
D: NA
CDR3: CASSLGTPPYEQYF
DNA: TGTGCCAGCAGCTTGGGGACTCCTCCCTACGAGCAGTACTTC

V: TRBV10-3
J: TRBJ2-3
size: NA
D: TRBD2
CDR3: CAISALAGVTDTQYF
DNA: TGTGCCATCAGTGCTCTAGCGGGAGTGACAGATACGCAGTATTTT

V: TRBV14
J: TRBJ2-6
size: NA
D: NA
CDR3: CASSQARANVLTF
DNA: TGTGCCAGCAGCCAAGCAAGGGCCAACGTCCTGACTTTC

V: TRBV29-1
J: TRBJ1-1
size: NA
D: NA
CDR3: CSVLREYTEAFF
DNA: TGCAGCGTCCTTAGAGAGTACACTGAAGCTTTCTTT

V: TRBV7-9
J: TRBJ2-2
size: NA
D: TRBD1
CDR3: CASPNRGLNTGELFF
DNA: TGTGCCAGCCCGAACAGGGGGTTGAACACCGGGGAGCTGTTTTTT

V: TRBV7-2
J: TRBJ2-1
size: NA
D: TRBD1
CDR3: CASSSDRVEQFF
DNA: TGTGCCAGCAGCTCCGACAGGGTGGAGCAGTTCTTC

V: TRBV5-5
J: TRBJ1-1
size: NA
D: TRBD1
CDR3: CASSKQGQGNSEAFF
DNA: TGTGCCAGCAGTAAACAAGGACAGGGGAACTCTGAAGCTTTCTTT

V: TRBV6-5
J: TRBJ2-7
size: few
D: NA
CDR3: CASSYHRGFAYEQYF
DNA: TGTGCCAGCAGTTACCACCGGGGGTTCGCCTACGAGCAGTACTTC

V: TRBV11-2
J: TRBJ2-7
size: NA
D: TRBD1
CDR3: CASSPRGQAPYEQYF
DNA: TGTGCCAGCAGCCCCCGGGGACAGGCGCCCTACGAGCAGTACTTC

V: TRBV6-5
J: TRBJ2-3
size: NA
D: TRBD2
CDR3: CASRTTSGVDTQYF
DNA: TGTGCCAGCAGAACTACTAGCGGGGTGGATACGCAGTATTTT

V: TRBV11-1
J: TRBJ1-2
size: NA
D: NA
CDR3: CASSPGSNYGYTF
DNA: TGTGCCAGCAGCCCCGGGAGTAACTATGGCTACACCTTC

V: TRBV25-1
J: TRBJ2-1
size: NA
D: NA
CDR3: CASSPFVMAGLSEQFF
DNA: TGTGCCAGCAGTCCTTTCGTGATGGCGGGATTGAGTGAGCAGTTCTTC

V: TRBV9
J: TRBJ2-7
size: NA
D: TRBD2
CDR3: CASSPGGGGSYEQYF
DNA: TGTGCCAGCAGCCCAGGAGGCGGGGGCTCCTACGAGCAGTACTTC

V: TRBV5-1
J: TRBJ2-7
size: NA
D: TRBD1
CDR3: CASSFGRGQRTYEQYF
DNA: TGCGCCAGCAGCTTCGGCAGGGGGCAAAGAACCTACGAGCAGTACTTC

V: TRBV27
J: TRBJ2-1
size: NA
D: TRBD1
CDR3: CASIRGTGFNEQFF
DNA: TGTGCCAGCATCCGCGGGACAGGGTTTAATGAGCAGTTCTTC

V: TRBV27
J: TRBJ2-7
size: NA
D: NA
CDR3: CASSIRFSGIGSGDEQYF
DNA: TGTGCCAGCAGTATTCGGTTCTCCGGGATCGGGAGTGGCGACGAGCAGTACTTC

V: TRBV11-1
J: TRBJ1-1
size: NA
D: NA
CDR3: CASSLGEGNTEAFF
DNA: TGTGCCAGCAGCTTAGGGGAGGGGAACACTGAAGCTTTCTTT

V: TRBV6-5
J: TRBJ2-1
size: NA
D: TRBD2
CDR3: CASTRTSGNEQFF
DNA: TGTGCCAGCACTCGGACTAGTGGTAATGAGCAGTTCTTC

V: TRBV7-2
J: TRBJ1-5
size: once
D: TRBD1
CDR3: CASRFTGTGNQPQHF
DNA: TGTGCCAGCAGATTCACCGGGACAGGGAATCAGCCCCAGCATTTT

V: TRBV5-6
J: TRBJ2-2
size: NA
D: NA
CDR3: CASSSSTGELFF
DNA: TGTGCCAGCAGCTCTTCCACCGGGGAGCTGTTTTTT

V: TRBV7-2
J: TRBJ2-1
size: few
D: NA
CDR3: CASSPGNEQFF
DNA: TGTGCCAGCAGCCCCGGGAATGAGCAGTTCTTC

V: TRBV25-1
J: TRBJ2-1
size: NA
D: NA
CDR3: CASSHWGEMEQFF
DNA: TGTGCCAGCTCCCACTGGGGGGAGATGGAGCAGTTCTTC

V: TRBV4-2
J: TRBJ2-7
size: NA
D: NA
CDR3: CASSQTESSYEQYF
DNA: TGTGCCAGCAGCCAAACAGAGAGCTCCTACGAGCAGTACTTC

V: TRBV28
J: TRBJ2-4
size: NA
D: TRBD2
CDR3: CASSLWGSGGKNIQYF
DNA: TGTGCCAGCAGTTTGTGGGGGAGCGGGGGCAAAAACATTCAGTACTTC

V: TRBV4-3
J: TRBJ2-5
size: NA
D: TRBD2
CDR3: CASSQEPGRGETQYF
DNA: TGCGCCAGCAGCCAAGAACCTGGGAGGGGAGAGACCCAGTACTTC

V: TRBV15
J: TRBJ1-4
size: NA
D: NA
CDR3: CATSRDAAPNEKLFF
DNA: TGTGCCACCAGCAGAGATGCGGCCCCTAATGAAAAACTGTTTTTT

V: TRBV4-3
J: TRBJ1-1
size: NA
D: NA
CDR3: CASSQDGGRGPEAFF
DNA: TGCGCCAGCAGCCAAGATGGGGGCAGGGGCCCTGAAGCTTTCTTT

V: TRBV10-3
J: TRBJ2-1
size: NA
D: TRBD2
CDR3: CAIRSGTTYNEQFF
DNA: TGTGCCATCAGGAGCGGGACTACTTACAATGAGCAGTTCTTC

V: TRBV29-1
J: TRBJ1-4
size: NA
D: NA
CDR3: CSVELVARPEKLFF
DNA: TGCAGCGTTGAACTGGTCGCTAGACCGGAAAAACTGTTTTTT